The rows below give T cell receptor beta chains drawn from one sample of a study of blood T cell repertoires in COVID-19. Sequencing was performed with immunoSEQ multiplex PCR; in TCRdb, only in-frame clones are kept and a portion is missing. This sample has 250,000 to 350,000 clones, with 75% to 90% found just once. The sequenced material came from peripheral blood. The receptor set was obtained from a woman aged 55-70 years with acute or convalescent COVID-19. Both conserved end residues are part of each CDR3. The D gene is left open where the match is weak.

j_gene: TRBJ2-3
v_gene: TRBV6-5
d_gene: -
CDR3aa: CASSSLAGQPTDTQYF

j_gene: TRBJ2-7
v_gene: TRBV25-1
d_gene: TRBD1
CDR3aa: CASSDVNRDRDIYEQYF

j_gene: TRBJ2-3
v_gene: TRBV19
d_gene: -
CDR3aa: CASSIQGHKDTQYF

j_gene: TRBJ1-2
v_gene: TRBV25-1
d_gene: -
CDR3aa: CASSDRGNLGYTF

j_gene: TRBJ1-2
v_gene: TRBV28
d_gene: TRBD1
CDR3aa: CASSSLGQGAGYTF

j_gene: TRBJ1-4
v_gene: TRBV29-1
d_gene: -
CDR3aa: CSVERGSYEKLFF

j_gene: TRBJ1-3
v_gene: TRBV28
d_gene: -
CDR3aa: CASSFAAGSGNTIYF

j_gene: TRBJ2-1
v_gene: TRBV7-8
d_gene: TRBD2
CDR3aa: CATGRGSYEQFF

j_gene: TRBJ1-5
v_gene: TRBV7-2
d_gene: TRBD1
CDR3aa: CASSSTFRDRVFRNQPQHF

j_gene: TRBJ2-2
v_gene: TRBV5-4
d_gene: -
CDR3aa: CASSFSGTGELFF

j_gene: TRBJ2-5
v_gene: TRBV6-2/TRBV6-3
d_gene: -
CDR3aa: CASSFRGRETQYF

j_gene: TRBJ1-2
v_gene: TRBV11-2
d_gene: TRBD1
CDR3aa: CASSRDREYGYTF

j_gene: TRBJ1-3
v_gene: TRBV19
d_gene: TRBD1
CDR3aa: CASRPGGTGNTIYF

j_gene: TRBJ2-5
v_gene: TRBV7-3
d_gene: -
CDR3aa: CASSSSGGLEETQYF

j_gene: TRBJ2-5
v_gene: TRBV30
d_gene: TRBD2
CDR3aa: CAWISRTLAGLRKETQYF

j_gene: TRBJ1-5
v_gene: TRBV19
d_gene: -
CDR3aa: CASSFSGGRNNQPQHF

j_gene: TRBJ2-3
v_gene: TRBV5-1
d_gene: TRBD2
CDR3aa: CASSFGAGRTDTQYF

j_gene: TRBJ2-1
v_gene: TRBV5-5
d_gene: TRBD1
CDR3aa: CASSSGQGTYNEQFF

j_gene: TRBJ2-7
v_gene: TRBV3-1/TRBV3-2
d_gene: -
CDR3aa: CASSQGGSRYEQYF

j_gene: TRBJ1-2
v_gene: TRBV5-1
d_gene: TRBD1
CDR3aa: CASRIGGDGYTF

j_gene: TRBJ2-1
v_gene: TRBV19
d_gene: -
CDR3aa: CASSLTSQSNEQFF

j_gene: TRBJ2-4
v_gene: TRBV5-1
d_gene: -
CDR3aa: CASSLGSGLNIQYF

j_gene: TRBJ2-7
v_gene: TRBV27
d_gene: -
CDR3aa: CASSLSPGPISYEQYF

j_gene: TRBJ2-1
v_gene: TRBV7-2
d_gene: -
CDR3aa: CASSLAAGKANEQFF

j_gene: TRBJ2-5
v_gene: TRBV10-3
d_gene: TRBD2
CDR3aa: CAISPGLPQETQYF

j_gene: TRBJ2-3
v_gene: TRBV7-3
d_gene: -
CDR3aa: CASSRDFGEDTQYF

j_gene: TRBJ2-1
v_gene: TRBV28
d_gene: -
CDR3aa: CASSRDKEVGEQFF

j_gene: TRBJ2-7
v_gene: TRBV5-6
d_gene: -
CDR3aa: CASTSGLYEQYF

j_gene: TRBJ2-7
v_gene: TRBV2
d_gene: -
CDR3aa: CASSLSYEQYF

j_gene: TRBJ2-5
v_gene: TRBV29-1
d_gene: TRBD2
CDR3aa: CSVEGLSGSRETQYF

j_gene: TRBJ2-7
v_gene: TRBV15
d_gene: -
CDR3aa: CATSTSTGRSYEQYF